This entry describes one T cell receptor beta chain. This sample stems from a study of radiotherapy plus CTLA-4 blockade in lung cancer. Assay: immunoSEQ multiplex PCR; the TCRdb copy retains only in-frame clones and omits some. The sample lists tens of thousands of clones; more than 65% were seen once. The CDR3 contains 15 residues. The germline CDR1 and CDR2 sequences are MNHNS and SASEGT. V lost 1 base and J 0 bases, leaving 7 bases between the germline ends. The sequence was obtained from a human donor with non-small cell lung cancer who had a partial response to radiotherapy plus ipilimumab. The sequencing here drew on peripheral blood, taken from a patient treated with radiotherapy plus ipilimumab. V is TRBV6-1 and J is TRBJ2-1, with D possibly TRBD1 on 6 matching bases. CDR3 amino acids: CASSEGQDSYNEQFF. The CDR3 bases are TGTGCCAGCAGTGAAGGACAGGACTCCTACAATGAGCAGTTCTTC.